This T cell receptor (beta chain) was profiled in a study of breast tumors, draining lymph nodes, adjacent tissues. Study-wide results and limits: The lymph node origin of tumor T cells was framed as consistent with a hypothesis, not demonstrated.

MiXCR, run by TCRdb on the multiplex PCR reads, gives a single entry per CDR3 protein. The sample comprises approximately 230,000 distinct CDR3 sequences, 34% of which are singletons, and approximately 3.5% rests with the top ten. Axillary draining lymph nodes of breast cancer patients supplied the node samples. CDR3 length equals 14 residues. V lost 5 bases, J lost 5 bases, and 5 bases stayed unmatched. Germline loops: CDR1 KGHSH, CDR2 LQKENI. This clonotype was seen repeatedly, ten times or more. Its specificity is not known. The origin of this receptor is a female donor with breast cancer. Some clones in this sample may be carry-over from other donors' samples. This chain uses TRBV18 with TRBJ2-5, with 10 bases aligning to TRBD2. The sample consisted of axillary lymph node tissue. CDR3 nucleotides: TGTGCCAGCTCATCTACTAGCGGGGCGGAGACCCAGTACTTC. Its protein is CASSSTSGAETQYF.